Below, one TCR beta chain is given with its context. As yet, its antigen is unknown. A FACSAria was used to sort CD4+ and CD8+ T cells. These cells came from PBMCs. This sample is part of a study of CD8+ T cells in alopecia areata. Regarding the study as a whole: Normal scalp had lower clonality than lesional scalp, with alopecia totalis/universalis lesions showing this most strongly. Scalp data also include sequences from resident alphabeta T cells of normal skin. Against the mouse data, patients shared TCRs less clearly, possibly for HLA reasons.

It was cDNA, reverse transcribed from extracted RNA, that served as the sequencing template. Measured with immunoSEQ multiplex PCR; TCRdb has only the in-frame clones, and not every one. The sample lists around 190,000 clones, around three fifths seen once, with nearly 5% in the top ten. The length of the CDR3 is 16 residues. Germline V gene data show CDR1 as LNHNV and CDR2 as YYDKDF (reference sequence). V lost 0 bases to trimming and J lost 6 bases, with 15 bases between them. The sequenced sample was CD8+ T cells sorted from blood. This sequence originates from a human donor in good health. The gene calls are TRBV15 and TRBJ1-5; weak D call: TRBD1 (5 bases). The DNA for the CDR3 is TGTGCCACCAGCAGAGAGCGGGGGTCGGTGAGTCAGCCCCAGCATTTT. Amino acid sequence: CATSRERGSVSQPQHF.